The sequence of this TCR beta chain was determined in a study of T cells after yellow fever vaccination. Using its own MiXCR run on the 5' RACE reads, TCRdb lists one record per CDR3 protein. This table holds about 210,000 distinct CDR3 sequences, approximately 3.3% found once. The V and J ends lost 6 bases and 4 bases, in that order; junction bases with no gene match: 6. The CDR3 loop spans 14 amino acids. This TCR derives from a man aged 18 to 35 who received the YFV17D yellow fever vaccine. The chain is built from TRBV12-3 or TRBV12-4 and TRBJ2-5, with TRBD1 matching 9 bases. Source: CD4+ T cells sorted from PBMCs, taken 10 days after the yellow fever booster vaccination. CDR3 bases: TGTGCCAGCAGACCCGGGACAGGGCCAGAGACCCAGTACTTC. It translates to CASRPGTGPETQYF.